This T cell receptor (beta chain) was sequenced for a study of vaccination effects on CD4 cells after COVID-19. Study-level information: Post-vaccine sampling occurred a median 72 days after the second dose. Whole-study results and caveats: In convalescent patients, vaccine-induced clones largely differed from infection-induced clones.

V shed 0 bases and J shed 2 bases, with 9 bases lying between them. This CDR3 region has 15 residues. Per the germline V gene, CDR1 is SGHTA and CDR2 is FQGTGA. Antigen-specific CD4+ T cells were first expanded with viral peptide pools by the ViraFEST assay and only then sequenced. Subsequent to a culture period of more than 9 days, CD4+ T cells were isolated. SARS-CoV-2 infected the person between March and December 2020, as confirmed by PCR. The cohort was immunized with two doses of either the BNT162b2 or mRNA-1273 vaccine. This clone was seen only once. Its specificity is unknown. The method was immunoSEQ multiplex PCR; TCRdb's version includes in-frame clones alone and lacks a portion of them. The sample contains 13,000 to 15,000 clones, around 82% of which appear only once.

The receptor was isolated from a human donor who had a prior SARS-CoV-2 infection. The chain employs TRBV7-3 and TRBJ2-3, with unresolved D. The sample was CD4+ T cells from PBMCs cultured with SARS-CoV-2 spike peptides, taken after COVID-19 vaccination. CDR3 protein: CASSLTTVHTDTQYF. Here the CDR3 DNA reads TGTGCCAGCAGCTTAACGACTGTCCACACAGATACGCAGTATTTT.